These 28 T cell receptor beta chains originate from one sample sequenced in a study of a mutant IDH1 vaccine in newly diagnosed glioma. The antigens of these receptors remain unknown. Stated time point: week 47, end of study. The investigators gave 300 ug of mutant IDH1 20-mer peptide in each vaccine dose, together with topical imiquimod. Measured with immunoSEQ multiplex PCR; TCRdb has only the in-frame clones, and not every one. Here the sample spans about 34,000 clones, approximately 87% being singletons. The sequencing here drew on PBMCs, taken from a glioma patient whose treatment included an IDH1 peptide vaccine. All receptors come from a woman between 25 and 40 years old with glioma.

This rearrangement joins TRBV5-4 to TRBJ2-3; 7 bases match TRBD1. The trim removed 4 bases at V and 4 bases at J, leaving 6 bases unmatched. Per germline, CDR1 SGHNT and CDR2 YYREEE (reference sequence). This CDR3 is built from 14 residues. The CDR3 loop reads CASSDTGTADTQYF. The CDR3 coding sequence is TGTGCCAGCAGCGACACAGGGACAGCAGATACGCAGTATTTT.

The chain combines TRBV7-9 with TRBJ1-4; D unclear. V lost 3 bases to trimming and J lost 5 bases, with 10 bases between them. The CDR3 sequence is 14 residues long. From germline, CDR1 is SEHNR and CDR2 FQNEAQ (reference sequence). In nucleotides, the CDR3 is TGTGCCAGCAGCTTTGGCGCGGGGAATGAAAAACTGTTTTTT. Its protein product is CASSFGAGNEKLFF.

This clone occurred once. V is TRBV6-1 and J is TRBJ1-5; TRBD1 aligns across 8 bases. CDR1 and CDR2 from the germline V gene are MNHNS and SASEGT. The V segment lost 8 bases and the J segment 7 bases; nucleotides outside the gene matches: 13. The CDR3 sequence is 15 residues long. The DNA of the CDR3 is TGTGCCAGCGGGGGGGGGTTCAGGGGGCGGCAGCCCCAGCATTTT. As protein: CASGGGFRGRQPQHF.

The V call is TRBV30, the J call TRBJ2-2; no clear D. The ends were cut back, 1 base at V and 5 bases at J, with 11 bases in the middle. The CDR3 has 14 amino acids. Looked up from germline, CDR1 is GTSNPN and CDR2 is SVGIG (reference sequence). CDR3 in amino acids: CAWSGPRGTGELFF. The CDR3 DNA reads as TGTGCCTGGAGTGGCCCCCGTGGGACCGGGGAGCTGTTTTTT.

The chain couples TRBV12-5 to TRBJ1-1; no definite D call. The CDR3 extends over 12 amino acids. V lost 8 bases to trimming and J lost 0 bases, with 7 bases between them. Germline V gives CDR1 LGHNT, CDR2 FRNRAP. The CDR3 DNA reads as TGTGCTAGTAAAGGGATGAACACTGAAGCTTTCTTT. Protein: CASKGMNTEAFF. Together with reference TRBV12-5 and TRBJ1-1, the CDR3 gives the full variable domain: DARVTQTPRHKVTEMGQEVTMRCQPILGHNTVFWYRQTMMQGLELLAYFRNRAPLDDSGMPKDRFSAEMPDATLATLKIQPSEPRDSAVYFCASKGMNTEAFFGQGTRLTVV.

CDR3 DNA: TGTGCCAGCAGTTATCGGGGCGCGCAGAATTCACCCCTCCACTTT. This sequence encodes CASSYRGAQNSPLHF. The chain links TRBV2 to TRBJ1-6, with D possibly TRBD1 on 5 matching bases. Looked up from germline, CDR1 is SNHLY and CDR2 is FYNNEI. The germline V and J ends were trimmed by 5 bases and 7 bases, with 15 bases remaining between them. The CDR3 consists of 15 residues. The variable domain in full, with the rest retrieved from reference TRBV2 and TRBJ1-6, is EPEVTQTPSHQVTQMGQEVILRCVPISNHLYFYWYRQILGQKVEFLVSFYNNEISEKSEIFDDQFSVERPDGSNFTLKIRSTKLEDSAMYFCASSYRGAQNSPLHFGNGTRLTVT.

The chain combines TRBV29-1 with TRBJ1-4; D is undetermined. There are 13 residues in the CDR3. CDR1 SQVTM and CDR2 ANQGSEA come from the germline V gene. V lost 4 bases and J 6 bases, leaving 12 bases between the germline ends. The DNA for the CDR3 is TGCAGCGTTGGCGTTCTTCCCGATGAAAAACTGTTTTTT. Translating gives CSVGVLPDEKLFF. The entire variable domain, with the rest obtained from reference TRBV29-1 and TRBJ1-4, is as follows: SAVISQKPSRDICQRGTSLTIQCQVDSQVTMMFWYRQQPGQSLTLIATANQGSEATYESGFVIDKFPISRPNLTFSTLTVSNMSPEDSSIYLCSVGVLPDEKLFFGSGTQLSVL.

This chain uses TRBV5-1 with TRBJ2-2; 11 bases are shared with TRBD1. V trimming: 3 bases; J trimming: 6 bases; junction bases outside the gene matches: 13. Germline lookup yields CDR1 SGHRS and CDR2 YFSETQ. The CDR3 contains 18 residues. The CDR3 loop is CASSSAGTGGIIAGELFF. The CDR3 region has the DNA TGCGCCAGCAGCTCCGCAGGGACAGGGGGTATTATCGCCGGGGAGCTGTTTTTT.

Concerning this clone: The same CDR3 also results from other DNA sequences found in this sample. The genes are TRBV25-1 and TRBJ1-5; D is unresolved. The ends were cut back, 4 bases at V and 0 bases at J, with 4 bases in the middle. Germline lookup yields CDR1 MGHDK and CDR2 SYGVNS. There are 13 residues in the CDR3. CDR3 DNA sequence: TGTGCCAGCAGTGGGGATAGCAATCAGCCCCAGCATTTT. As protein: CASSGDSNQPQHF.

The J gene is TRBJ1-2, the V gene TRBV2; D is uncertain. Germline values: CDR1 SNHLY, CDR2 FYNNEI. The V end was cut by 4 bases, the J end by 3 bases, with 6 bases between. The CDR3 spans 12 residues. The CDR3 DNA follows: TGTGCCAGCAGTGTTGGGGACTATGGCTACACCTTC. Translated, it gives CASSVGDYGYTF.

The chain carries TRBV25-1 and TRBJ2-5, with TRBD1 matching 11 bases. CDR1 and CDR2 from the germline V gene are MGHDK and SYGVNS. This CDR3 is built from 15 residues. After removal of 4 bases from V and 4 bases from J, the junction contained 5 bases not matched to a gene. The CDR3 region has the DNA TGTGCCAGCAGTGCGGGACAGGGGGTAATAGAGACCCAGTACTTC. Protein: CASSAGQGVIETQYF.

This chain uses TRBV6-1 with TRBJ2-2; D is ambiguous. V lost 0 bases to trimming and J lost 3 bases, with 11 bases between them. Germline-derived CDR1 and CDR2 are MNHNS and SASEGT. The CDR3 is 16 residues long. The CDR3 spells CASSEALKGYTGELFF. CDR3 sequence (DNA): TGTGCCAGCAGTGAAGCGCTTAAGGGCTACACCGGGGAGCTGTTTTTT.

The rearrangement uses TRBV7-8 and TRBJ2-1; the D gene could be TRBD1 or TRBD2 (5 bases each). The CDR3 is made up of 13 amino acids. V lost 5 bases, J lost 7 bases, and 12 bases lay in between. Germline V gives CDR1 SGHVS, CDR2 FQNEAQ. This chain's CDR3 is CASSQGPRNEQFF. CDR3 DNA sequence: TGTGCCAGCAGCCAGGGACCCCGAAATGAGCAGTTCTTC. Based on the CDR3 plus reference TRBV7-8 and TRBJ2-1, the full variable domain is GAGVSQSPRYKVAKRGQDVALRCDPISGHVSLFWYQQALGQGPEFLTYFQNEAQLDKSGLPSDRFFAERPEGSVSTLKIQRTQQEDSAVYLCASSQGPRNEQFFGPGTRLTVL.

Details on this clone: A read error likely explains this, since a far larger clone differs by one base. This chain links TRBV5-1 with TRBJ2-7; TRBD1 aligns across 7 bases. J gave up 0 bases and V 3 bases, and 0 bases lay outside the gene matches. Germline V gene lookup returns CDR1 SGHRS and CDR2 YFSETQ. The CDR3 is 13 residues long. In DNA, the CDR3 is TGCGCCAGCAGCTGGACAGGCTCCTACGAGCAGTACTTC. Its protein is CASSWTGSYEQYF.

The chain recombines TRBV5-7 with TRBJ2-2; the D gene is possibly TRBD2 (7 bases). TRBV5-7 is placed among ORFs of uncertain function. Trimming removed 9 bases from V and 3 bases from J, with 12 bases in between. The CDR3 totals 13 residues. CDR3 residues: CATRGPYTGELFF. DNA for the CDR3: TGTGCCACGCGGGGGCCCTACACCGGGGAGCTGTTTTTT.

The genes are TRBV4-1 and TRBJ1-5, with no clear D. In germline, CDR1 is MGHRA, CDR2 YSYEKL. The CDR3 is 18 amino acids. With 0 bases removed from V and 0 bases from J, the gap between germline ends came to 15 bases. The CDR3 region is CASSQENLGDYSNQPQHF. Written as DNA, the CDR3 is TGCGCCAGCAGCCAAGAAAATTTAGGTGACTATAGCAATCAGCCCCAGCATTTT.

On this clone itself: One end of the junction varies from germline; a read error may be responsible. This sequence joins TRBV7-7 and TRBJ1-5; no reliable D call. This CDR3 has 13 amino acids. CDR1 and CDR2 from the germline V gene are SSHAT and FNYEAQ (reference sequence). CDR3 DNA sequence: TGTGCTAGCAGCTTAATTCCCTTCGGGCCCCAGCATTTT. Its protein is CASSLIPFGPQHF.

V is TRBV4-1 and J is TRBJ1-2; D gene uncertain. Germline V gene lookup returns CDR1 MGHRA and CDR2 YSYEKL. Between the trimmed V and J ends, which lost 0 bases and 0 bases, there was a span of 8 bases. The CDR3 is 15 amino acids. This CDR3 is CASSQETSTNYGYTF. The CDR3 coding sequence is TGCGCCAGCAGCCAAGAGACATCTACTAACTATGGCTACACCTTC.

This chain joins TRBV25-1 and TRBJ2-3, with D possibly TRBD2 on 7 matching bases. Looked up from germline, CDR1 is MGHDK and CDR2 is SYGVNS. Trimming stripped 3 bases from V and 1 base from J, with 17 bases between. This CDR3 has 17 residues. In nucleotides, the CDR3 is TGTGCCAGCAGTGAGGGGGGGCTCCCGGGAGGCACAGATACGCAGTATTTT. It translates to CASSEGGLPGGTDTQYF.

This sequence joins TRBV12-5 and TRBJ2-2; TRBD2 matches at 9 bases. The V gene's germline CDR1 is LGHNT and CDR2 FRNRAP. V was clipped by 8 bases and J by 4 bases; unmatched bases: 2. The CDR3 has 13 residues. As DNA, the CDR3 is TGTGCTAGTAGAGCGGGGGGCACCGGGGAGCTGTTTTTT. Its translation: CASRAGGTGELFF.

In its sample, this clone was seen once. CDR3 DNA: TGTGCCAGCAGCCCGGAGGCGGGGGGAAGGGAGACCCAGTACTTC. Protein sequence: CASSPEAGGRETQYF. V is TRBV6-4 and J is TRBJ2-5; the match to TRBD2 covers 8 bases. The germline CDR1 and CDR2 sequences are MRHNA and SNTAGT. This CDR3 has 15 residues. V lost 6 bases, J lost 5 bases, and 11 bases stayed unmatched.

The chain couples TRBV7-6 to TRBJ2-6; D unclear. The CDR3 covers 17 residues. V was trimmed by 1 base and J by 3 bases, leaving 13 bases between them. Germline CDR1 and CDR2: SGHVS and FNYEAQ. DNA for the CDR3: TGTGCCAGCAGCTTAGGAGATATTGGGTTTGGGGCCAACGTCCTGACTTTC. This gives the protein CASSLGDIGFGANVLTF.

The chain recombines TRBV6-6 with TRBJ1-5, with TRBD1 as a possible D gene (5 bases). The CDR3 sequence is 15 residues long. The V gene's germline CDR1 is MNHNY and CDR2 SVGAGI (reference sequence). V shed 2 bases and J shed 4 bases, with 12 bases lying between them. Here the CDR3 reads CASSYAGTQNQPQHF. The CDR3 region has the DNA TGTGCCAGCAGTTACGCCGGGACCCAAAATCAGCCCCAGCATTTT.

The V and J genes are TRBV6-5 and TRBJ2-2; no firm D call. Per the germline V gene, CDR1 is MNHEY and CDR2 is SVGAGI. CDR3 length: 13 residues. V dropped 2 bases and J dropped 3 bases, with 4 bases sitting between them. CDR3 amino acids: CASSYRYTGELFF. The DNA for the CDR3 is TGTGCCAGCAGTTACCGATACACCGGGGAGCTGTTTTTT.

The chain links TRBV19 to TRBJ1-1, with D possibly TRBD1 on 5 matching bases. The germline gives CDR1 LNHDA, CDR2 SQIVND (reference sequence). CDR3 length: 15 amino acids. V was cut by 5 bases and J by 11 bases, with 24 bases left in between. CDR3 sequence reads: CASSVIPGQPMGAFF. The CDR3 region has the DNA TGTGCCAGTAGTGTCATCCCCGGACAACCTATGGGGGCTTTCTTT.

The V gene is TRBV5-6, the J gene TRBJ2-5, with D perhaps matching TRBD1 (5 bases). The V and J ends lost 4 bases and 4 bases respectively, with 23 bases between them. CDR3 length: 17 residues. Per germline, CDR1 SGHDT and CDR2 YYEEEE. The CDR3: CASSIPSGPGKRETQYF. The CDR3 DNA follows: TGTGCCAGCAGCATCCCCTCGGGTCCAGGGAAGAGAGAGACCCAGTACTTC.

The CDR3 spells CASSLGQALSEETQYF. The CDR3 DNA follows: TGTGCCAGCAGCTTAGGGCAGGCCCTATCAGAGGAGACCCAGTACTTC. The rearrangement joins TRBV13 to TRBJ2-5; no firm D call. V shed 0 bases and J shed 5 bases, with 16 bases lying between them. CDR1 PRHDT and CDR2 FYEKMQ come from the germline V gene (reference sequence). The CDR3 length is 16 residues. Complete variable domain (other parts from reference TRBV13 and TRBJ2-5): AAGVIQSPRHLIKEKRETATLKCYPIPRHDTVYWYQQGPGQDPQFLISFYEKMQSDKGSIPDRFSAQQFSDYHSELNMSSLELGDSALYFCASSLGQALSEETQYFGPGTRLLVL.

The chain couples TRBV1 to TRBJ2-1; the table names TRBD2, a call not compared with the DNA. TRBV1 is a pseudogene segment. The CDR3 is made up of 16 amino acids. The CDR3 region has the DNA TGCACCAGCAGCTCTACAGAGCGGGGGGCGCGGAATGAGCAGTTCTTC. Translating gives CTSSSTERGARNEQFF.